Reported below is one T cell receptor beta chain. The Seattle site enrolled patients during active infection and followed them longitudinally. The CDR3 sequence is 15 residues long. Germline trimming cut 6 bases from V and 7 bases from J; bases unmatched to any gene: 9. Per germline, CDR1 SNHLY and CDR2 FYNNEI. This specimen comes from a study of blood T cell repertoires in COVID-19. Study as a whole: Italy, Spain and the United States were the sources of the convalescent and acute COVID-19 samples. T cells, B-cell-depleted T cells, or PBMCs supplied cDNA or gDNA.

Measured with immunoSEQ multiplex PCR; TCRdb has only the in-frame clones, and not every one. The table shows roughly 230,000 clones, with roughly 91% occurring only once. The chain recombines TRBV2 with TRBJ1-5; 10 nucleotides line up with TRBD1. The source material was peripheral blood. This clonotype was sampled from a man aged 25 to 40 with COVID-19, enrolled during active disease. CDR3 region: CASRAGTGAGQPQHF. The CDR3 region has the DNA TGTGCCAGCAGGGCCGGGACAGGGGCTGGGCAGCCCCAGCATTTT. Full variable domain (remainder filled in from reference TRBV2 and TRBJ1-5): EPEVTQTPSHQVTQMGQEVILRCVPISNHLYFYWYRQILGQKVEFLVSFYNNEISEKSEIFDDQFSVERPDGSNFTLKIRSTKLEDSAMYFCASRAGTGAGQPQHFGDGTRLSIL.